The clone carrying this T cell receptor beta chain was counted a single time. This specimen comes from a study of blood T cell repertoires in COVID-19. Study summary: Samples came from the United States, Italy and Spain, spanning acute and convalescent COVID-19. The cDNA or gDNA used as material had been derived from T cells, B-cell-depleted T cells, or PBMCs.

V lost 5 bases to trimming and J lost 4 bases; unmatched junction nucleotides: 5. The CDR3 spans 17 residues. Per germline, CDR1 SGHRS and CDR2 YFSETQ. Original handling: Nucleated cell counts were estimated from reference gene primer amplification. Measured with immunoSEQ multiplex PCR; TCRdb has only the in-frame clones, and not every one. The D gene and trimming were derived from the DNA, and the V and J assignments and clone size from that table. The sample gives a few hundred thousand clones, approximately 90% of which show up once; 2.5% to 3.5% is in the top ten. The TCR sequence derives from a woman younger than 45 with active or convalescent COVID-19. The rearrangement links TRBV5-1 to TRBJ2-6; 14 nucleotides align to TRBD2. The sequencing sample was made of peripheral blood. CDR3 nucleotide sequence: TGCGCCAGCAGAACCGGGACTAGCGGGGGCGGGGCCAACGTCCTGACTTTC. Protein: CASRTGTSGGGANVLTF.